This entry is about one TCR beta chain. The antigen is not known. Per germline, CDR1 MDHEN and CDR2 SYDVKM. The CDR3 is 10 residues long. The V and J ends lost 8 bases and 11 bases, in that order; junction bases with no gene match: 5. Donors, without exception, were Caucasian adults residing in Nashville, Tennessee. This entry belongs to a study of shared clonotypes between healthy human individuals. General observations from the study: Sequencing depth was a factor that was expected to affect clonotype sharing among donors. The sampled material consisted only of blood, and tissue repertoires are likely to differ.

What was sequenced on ten immunoSEQ deep assay plates was unsorted PBMC DNA. Sequencing used immunoSEQ multiplex PCR; TCRdb keeps in-frame clones, though not all of them. The sample records approximately 510,000 clones, 79% being singletons. The origin of this receptor is a woman aged 40 to 50 in good health. Some clones in this sample may be carry-over from other donors' samples. The chain uses TRBV28 and TRBJ2-5, with TRBD2 identical over 7 bases. The sample comprised PBMCs. This CDR3 is CASLVGRQYF. The CDR3 DNA reads as TGTGCCAGCCTGGTCGGGAGGCAGTACTTC.